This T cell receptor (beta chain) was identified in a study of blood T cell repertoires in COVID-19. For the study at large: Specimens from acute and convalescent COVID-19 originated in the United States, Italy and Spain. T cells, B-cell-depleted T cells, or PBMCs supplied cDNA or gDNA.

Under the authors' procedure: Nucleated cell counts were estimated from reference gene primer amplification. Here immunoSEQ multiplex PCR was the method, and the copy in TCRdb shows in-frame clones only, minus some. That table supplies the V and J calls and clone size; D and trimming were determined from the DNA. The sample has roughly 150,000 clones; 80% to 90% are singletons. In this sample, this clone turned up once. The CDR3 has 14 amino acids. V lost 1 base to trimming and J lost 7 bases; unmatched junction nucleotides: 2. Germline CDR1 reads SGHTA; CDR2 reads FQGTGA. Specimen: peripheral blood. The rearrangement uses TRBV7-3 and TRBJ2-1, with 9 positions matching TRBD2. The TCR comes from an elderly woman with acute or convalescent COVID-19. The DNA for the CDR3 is TGTGCCAGCAGCTTAAAGCTAGCGGGGAATGAGCAGTTCTTC. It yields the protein CASSLKLAGNEQFF.